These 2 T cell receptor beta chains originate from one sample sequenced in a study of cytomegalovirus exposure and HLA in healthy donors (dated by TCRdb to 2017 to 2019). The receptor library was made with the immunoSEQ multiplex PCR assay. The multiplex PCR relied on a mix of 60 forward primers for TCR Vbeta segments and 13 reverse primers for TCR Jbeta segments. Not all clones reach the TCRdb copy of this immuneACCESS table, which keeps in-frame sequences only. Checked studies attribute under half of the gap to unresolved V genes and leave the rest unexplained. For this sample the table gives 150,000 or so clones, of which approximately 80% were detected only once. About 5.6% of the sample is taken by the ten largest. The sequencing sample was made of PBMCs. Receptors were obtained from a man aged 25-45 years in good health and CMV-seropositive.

As DNA, the CDR3 is TGTGCCAGCAGTGAAGCACAGGGGGCCGGGAATCAGCCCCAGCATTTT. Its protein product is CASSEAQGAGNQPQHF. The chain is built from TRBV2 and TRBJ1-5; the match to TRBD1 covers 9 bases. V lost 0 bases, J lost 4 bases, and 4 bases stayed unmatched. In germline, CDR1 is SNHLY, CDR2 FYNNEI. The CDR3 contains 16 residues. Variable domain in full (rest from reference TRBV2 and TRBJ1-5): EPEVTQTPSHQVTQMGQEVILRCVPISNHLYFYWYRQILGQKVEFLVSFYNNEISEKSEIFDDQFSVERPDGSNFTLKIRSTKLEDSAMYFCASSEAQGAGNQPQHFGDGTRLSIL.

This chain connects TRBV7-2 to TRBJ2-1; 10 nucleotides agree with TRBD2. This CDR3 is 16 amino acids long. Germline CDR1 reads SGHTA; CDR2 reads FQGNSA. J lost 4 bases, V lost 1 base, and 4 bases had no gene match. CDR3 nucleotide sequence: TGTGCCAGCAGCTTAGTAGCGGGGGGACAATACAATGAGCAGTTCTTC. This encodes CASSLVAGGQYNEQFF.